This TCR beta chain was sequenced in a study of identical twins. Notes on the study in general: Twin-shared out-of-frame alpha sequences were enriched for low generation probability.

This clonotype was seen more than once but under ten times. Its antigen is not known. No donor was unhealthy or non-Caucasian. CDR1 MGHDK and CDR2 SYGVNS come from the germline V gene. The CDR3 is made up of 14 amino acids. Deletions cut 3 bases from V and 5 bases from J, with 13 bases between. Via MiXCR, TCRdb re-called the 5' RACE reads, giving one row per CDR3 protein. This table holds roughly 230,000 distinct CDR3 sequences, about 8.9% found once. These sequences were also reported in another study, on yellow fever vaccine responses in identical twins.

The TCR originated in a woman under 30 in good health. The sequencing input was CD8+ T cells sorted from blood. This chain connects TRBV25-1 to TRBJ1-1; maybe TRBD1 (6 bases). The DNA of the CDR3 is TGTGCCAGCAGTGATCTGGGGGCGAGGACTGAAGCTTTCTTT. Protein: CASSDLGARTEAFF.